This T cell receptor beta chain was identified during a study of spatial heterogeneity in lung cancer. Time point specified: sample taken at primary tumor resection. This clonotype is labeled large. This beta chain came through as a stray read in a library set up for alpha chains, and its size says little. TCRdb analysed the 5' RACE reads with MiXCR anew, one entry per CDR3 protein. The sample records about 600 distinct CDR3 sequences, under 35% being singletons. From germline, CDR1 is ENHRY and CDR2 SYGVKD. V was trimmed by 6 bases and J by 4 bases, leaving 15 bases between them. The CDR3 runs to 14 residues.

The V call is TRBV10-3, the J call TRBJ2-5, with TRBD2 as a possible D gene (6 bases). The source was normal lung tissue next to the tumor, collected at surgery. The receptor's source is a male donor with early-stage non-small cell lung cancer. The CDR3 is CAIRAESGRETQYF. For the CDR3, the DNA is TGTGCCATCAGGGCCGAAAGCGGGCGAGAGACCCAGTACTTC.